This TCR beta chain was obtained from a study of cytomegalovirus exposure and HLA in healthy donors. Whole-study results and caveats: HLA allele associations emerged for roughly 16,000 TCR beta sequences in a later analysis, at 0.05 false discovery rate. Segments of the TCR beta V type were, in most cases, productive about 90% or about 30% of the time in an earlier analysis.

As for this clone: Its antigen is undetermined.

J was trimmed by 4 bases and V by 0 bases; bases with no gene match: 2. CDR3 length: 16 amino acids. Germline CDR1 LGHNA, CDR2 YSLEER. The study ran its PCR with 60 Vbeta and 13 Jbeta primers. In the original analysis: The count from a later analysis was tens of millions of unique TCR beta chains, about 10 million of them shared. Clones were read by immunoSEQ multiplex PCR, and TCRdb kept only the in-frame ones, dropping some. D and trimming were read from the DNA, whereas the V and J calls and clone size are those reported in that table. The sample shows around 50,000 clones, 82% of them seen only once.

The chain recombines TRBV4-3 with TRBJ2-3; 12 bases align to TRBD2. This receptor was taken from a man aged 50 to 59 in good health and CMV-seronegative. The sample comprised PBMCs. The CDR3 coding sequence is TGCGCCAGCAGCCAAGATCTAGCGGGGGGGCCAGATACGCAGTATTTT. It is translated as CASSQDLAGGPDTQYF.